These 16 T cell receptor beta chains were all obtained from the same sample, sequenced in a study of T cells in Graves' hyperthyroidism and ophthalmopathy. TCR beta CDR3 sequences were amplified from RNA transcripts. TCR CDR3 underwent first-round RT-PCR with the HTBI primer set. One entry per CDR3 protein, called by TCRdb with MiXCR from the multiplex PCR reads. In the table there are roughly 280,000 distinct CDR3 sequences, around 22% of which are singletons. The specimen sequenced was blood. The receptors come from a young man with Graves' ophthalmopathy.

This clonotype was detected many times. The CDR3, as DNA: TGTGCCTGGAGTGCACCGGTTGAGCAGTTCTTC. It yields the protein CAWSAPVEQFF. This rearrangement joins TRBV30 to TRBJ2-1; D is undetermined. V shed 1 base and J shed 9 bases, with 7 bases lying between them. The CDR3 length is 11 residues. Looked up from germline, CDR1 is GTSNPN and CDR2 is SVGIG (reference sequence).

This clonotype was counted a single time. This sequence may be a read error, since a much larger clone differs from it by one base. V gene TRBV5-1 combines with J gene TRBJ2-2; tentative D call: TRBD2 (6 bases). Germline CDR1 SGHRS, CDR2 YFSETQ. The CDR3 contains 13 residues. V shed 4 bases and J shed 7 bases, with 11 bases lying between them. The CDR3 loop is CASSLSGDGELFF. The CDR3 DNA sequence: TGCGCCAGCAGCCTATCGGGGGACGGGGAGCTGTTTTTT.

The table lists this clonotype with many counts. This chain links TRBV3-1 with TRBJ1-2; the D gene is possibly TRBD1 (5 bases). From germline, CDR1 is LGHDT and CDR2 YNNKEL (reference sequence). Trimming pared 0 bases from V and 4 bases from J, leaving 12 bases between. This CDR3 is 15 amino acids long. Here the CDR3 DNA reads TGTGCCAGCAGCCAAGATACGTCAGGGTTCTATGGCTACACCTTC. Translating it yields CASSQDTSGFYGYTF.

The CDR3 region has the DNA TGTGCCAGCAGTCCCGCTTACTACGAGCAGTACTTC. Amino acids: CASSPAYYEQYF. This chain links TRBV28 with TRBJ2-7; D unresolved. The germline V gene encodes CDR1 MDHEN and CDR2 SYDVKM. The CDR3 length is 12 residues. V shed 5 bases and J shed 3 bases, with 8 bases lying between them.

The chain carries TRBV6-1 and TRBJ1-1, with D perhaps matching TRBD1 (6 bases). The V gene lost 6 bases and the J gene lost 2 bases, with 10 bases spanning the gap. Germline CDR1 MNHNS, CDR2 SASEGT. The CDR3 is 13 amino acids. The chain's CDR3 is CASRRGGNTEAFF. CDR3 bases: TGTGCCAGCAGAAGGGGGGGAAACACTGAAGCTTTCTTT.

The chain couples TRBV12-5 to TRBJ2-1; no clear D gene. Trimming shortened V by 2 bases and J by 6 bases, and 8 bases separated the two germline ends. There are 13 residues in the CDR3. The germline V gene has CDR1 LGHNT and CDR2 FRNRAP. DNA of the CDR3: TGTGCTAGTGGTTTGAATGCGCTCAATGAGCAGTTCTTC. Protein product: CASGLNALNEQFF.

A remark on this clonotype: This could be a read error, since a much larger clone is one nucleotide away. V usage is TRBV3-1 and J usage is TRBJ1-6, with D possibly matching TRBD1 (6 bases). The CDR3 length is 14 residues. From germline, CDR1 is LGHDT and CDR2 YNNKEL (reference sequence). Trimming took 4 bases from V and 10 from J, leaving 14 bases between them. This CDR3 reads CASSPLGGASPLHF. Written as DNA, the CDR3 is TGTGCCAGCAGCCCTCTAGGGGGAGCATCACCCCTCCACTTT.

At least ten counts were recorded for this clonotype. The chain recombines TRBV12-3 or TRBV12-4 with TRBJ2-1, with D perhaps matching TRBD2 (5 bases). The CDR3 spans 19 residues. Trimming left V 6 bases short and J 0 bases short, with 24 bases between. CDR3 bases: TGTGCCAGCAGGTCCCGGAGTAGCGCCATTTCCCGCTCCTACAATGAGCAGTTCTTC. Translation: CASRSRSSAISRSYNEQFF.

V usage is TRBV28 and J usage is TRBJ2-3, with D unresolved. V lost 3 bases and J lost 2, with 15 bases in between. Per the germline V gene, CDR1 is MDHEN and CDR2 is SYDVKM. The CDR3 has 16 amino acids. CDR3 amino acids: CASSFARTSYTDTQYF. In DNA form, the CDR3 reads TGTGCCAGCAGTTTCGCCCGGACCAGTTACACAGATACGCAGTATTTT.

In its sample, this clonotype was seen many times. The chain links TRBV30 to TRBJ1-2; D gene uncertain. Trimming shortened V by 7 bases and J by 8 bases, and 11 bases separated the two germline ends. Germline V gene data show CDR1 as GTSNPN and CDR2 as SVGIG (reference sequence). The length of the CDR3 is 10 residues. CDR3 residues: CAFSPPGYTF. Here the CDR3 DNA reads TGTGCCTTCTCCCCCCCGGGCTACACCTTC.

This clonotype showed up just a few times. V is TRBV19 and J is TRBJ1-1; D perhaps matches TRBD1 (5 bases). V was trimmed by 5 bases and J by 1 base, leaving 14 bases between them. The CDR3 runs to 15 residues. Germline assignment: CDR1 LNHDA and CDR2 SQIVND (reference sequence). The chain's CDR3 is CASSPRGVTNTEAFF. The CDR3 DNA follows: TGTGCCAGTAGTCCCCGGGGGGTCACGAACACTGAAGCTTTCTTT.

The CDR3 reads CASSSAEIHSPLHF. The CDR3 DNA follows: TGTGCCAGCAGTTCAGCAGAGATACATTCACCCCTCCACTTT. This sequence joins TRBV2 and TRBJ1-6, with D hard to call. The CDR3 is 14 residues long. The germline CDR1 and CDR2 sequences are SNHLY and FYNNEI. V was clipped by 5 bases and J by 8 bases, with 13 bases between them.

This clonotype was picked up many times. The chain links TRBV11-2 to TRBJ2-5, with D unclear. Germline CDR1 and CDR2: SGHAT and FQNNGV. CDR3 size: 14 residues. V lost 5 bases to trimming and J lost 3 bases, with 13 bases between them. The CDR3 is CASSPAAPKETQYF. As DNA, the CDR3 is TGTGCCAGCAGCCCTGCGGCCCCAAAAGAGACCCAGTACTTC.

V and J are TRBV11-2 and TRBJ2-1; 13 positions agree with TRBD2. The germline gives CDR1 SGHAT, CDR2 FQNNGV. Germline trimming cut 4 bases from V and 9 bases from J; bases unmatched to any gene: 9. This CDR3 has 16 residues. CDR3 amino acids: CASSSPRTSGSSEQFF. CDR3 DNA: TGTGCCAGCAGCTCCCCCCGGACTAGCGGGAGCAGTGAGCAGTTCTTC. The complete variable domain, with remaining parts taken from reference TRBV11-2 and TRBJ2-1, reads EAGVAQSPRYKIIEKRQSVAFWCNPISGHATLYWYQQILGQGPKLLIQFQNNGVVDDSQLPKDRFSAERLKGVDSTLKIQPAKLEDSAVYLCASSSPRTSGSSEQFFGPGTRLTVL.

This clonotype came up many times. J is TRBJ2-1 and V is TRBV7-9; D ambiguous. Per the germline V gene, CDR1 is SEHNR and CDR2 is FQNEAQ (reference sequence). Trimming left V 2 bases short and J 8 bases short, with 7 bases between. The length of the CDR3 is 12 residues. CDR3 in amino acids: CASSLSEDEQFF. CDR3 DNA: TGTGCCAGCAGCTTAAGCGAAGATGAGCAGTTCTTC.

The gene calls are TRBV12-3 or TRBV12-4 and TRBJ1-4; D remains unclear. The CDR3 covers 14 residues. Deletions cut 6 bases from V and 4 bases from J, with 12 bases between. CDR3 sequence: CASRPGPINEKLFF. The CDR3 DNA follows: TGTGCCAGCAGGCCAGGACCGATTAATGAAAAACTGTTTTTT.